Following are 9 T cell receptor beta chains from one sample sequenced in a study of CD8 T cells in Susac syndrome. Random hexamers were used to reverse transcribe the RNA input (about 0.5 to 1 ug). TCRdb analysed the immunoSEQ multiplex PCR reads with MiXCR anew, one entry per CDR3 protein. The sample lists about 170,000 distinct CDR3 sequences; roughly 95% were seen once. Material: CD4+ T cells from PBMCs. These receptors all come from a human donor with Susac syndrome.

V is TRBV2 and J is TRBJ2-3; D possibly corresponds to TRBD1 (5 bases). The germline V and J ends were trimmed by 3 bases and 8 bases, with 12 bases remaining between them. The CDR3 contains 13 residues. The germline CDR1 and CDR2 sequences are SNHLY and FYNNEI. CDR3 loop: CASSESRVVTQYF. CDR3 bases: TGTGCCAGCAGTGAGTCCAGGGTGGTTACGCAGTATTTT.

V usage is TRBV29-1 and J usage is TRBJ1-1; TRBD1 matches 7 bases. The germline V gene encodes CDR1 SQVTM and CDR2 ANQGSEA. The CDR3 runs 13 residues. Germline trimming cut 6 bases from V and 4 bases from J; bases unmatched to any gene: 8. The CDR3 loop reads CSVGQGGSTEAFF. The CDR3 nucleotides read TGCAGCGTGGGTCAGGGGGGAAGCACTGAAGCTTTCTTT.

The chain couples TRBV14 to TRBJ2-1; D gene uncertain. Germline V gives CDR1 SGHDN, CDR2 FVKESK. Trimming removed 4 bases from V and 5 bases from J, with 6 bases in between. The CDR3 has 12 amino acids. The CDR3 region has the DNA TGTGCCAGCAGCCCCGAACACAATGAGCAGTTCTTC. Translation gives CASSPEHNEQFF.

The chain couples TRBV4-2 to TRBJ2-1; weak D call: TRBD2 (6 bases). The CDR3 has 12 residues. V dropped 0 bases and J dropped 15 bases, with 12 bases sitting between them. The germline V gene has CDR1 LGHNA and CDR2 YNFKEQ. The CDR3 DNA is TGTGCCAGCAGCCAAGATCGGGGGACGCTGTTCTTC. This gives the protein CASSQDRGTLFF.

The chain recombines TRBV25-1 with TRBJ1-2, with TRBD1 identical over 9 bases. CDR3 length: 13 residues. V was clipped by 6 bases and J by 8 bases; unmatched bases: 7. The germline CDR1 and CDR2 sequences are MGHDK and SYGVNS. CDR3: CASREQGAPGYTF. CDR3 sequence (DNA): TGTGCCAGCAGGGAACAGGGGGCGCCGGGCTACACCTTC.

J is TRBJ2-1 and V is TRBV4-3; TRBD2 agrees at 10 bases. The CDR3 consists of 18 residues. Germline V CDR1 and CDR2: LGHNA, YSLEER. V lost 0 bases, J lost 5 bases, and 10 bases stayed unmatched. The CDR3 region has the DNA TGCGCCAGCAGCCAAGACCCCGTTGCACTAGCGGGACACAATGAGCAGTTCTTC. This sequence encodes CASSQDPVALAGHNEQFF.

J is TRBJ2-5 and V is TRBV29-1; D is ambiguous. The CDR3 has 10 residues. V lost 4 bases and J 5 bases, leaving 5 bases between the germline ends. CDR1 is SQVTM, CDR2 ANQGSEA, per germline. CDR3 amino acids: CSVAWETQYF. The CDR3, as DNA: TGCAGCGTTGCTTGGGAGACCCAGTACTTC.

The chain joins TRBV29-1 to TRBJ2-7; 9 bases are shared with TRBD2. The CDR3 extends over 14 amino acids. J was trimmed by 8 bases and V by 5 bases; bases with no gene match: 13. Germline V gives CDR1 SQVTM, CDR2 ANQGSEA. The CDR3 DNA follows: TGCAGCGTTACCGGGCTAGCGGGACAGAACAAGCAGTACTTC. Its protein product is CSVTGLAGQNKQYF.

The chain has TRBV4-3 and TRBJ2-3; D unresolved. Per germline, CDR1 LGHNA and CDR2 YSLEER. The CDR3 has 15 residues. The V end was cut by 0 bases, the J end by 6 bases, with 13 bases between. The CDR3 DNA is TGCGCCAGCAGCCAAGATTCGGTGAGCATCGATACGCAGTATTTT. Translating it yields CASSQDSVSIDTQYF.